The source of this T cell receptor (beta chain) is a study of blood T cell repertoires in COVID-19. CDR1 and CDR2 (germline): SGHRS, YFSETQ. This CDR3 contains 16 residues. Losses at the gene ends were 0 bases for V and 2 bases for J; bases not matched to a gene: 2. Data came from immunoSEQ multiplex PCR; TCRdb stores just in-frame clones and leaves some out. The sample includes approximately 230,000 clones, roughly 80% of them seen just once. Sequencing input: peripheral blood. The chain couples TRBV5-1 to TRBJ1-5, with TRBD1 matching over 10 bases. This sequence originates from a man at least 80 years old with acute or convalescent COVID-19. The CDR3 nucleotides are TGCGCCAGCAGCTTGGAGGGGACAGGGGGCAATCAGCCCCAGCATTTT. Translated: CASSLEGTGGNQPQHF.